The 23 T cell receptor beta chains given below trace back to one sample, sequenced in a study of control samples from healthy donors and cancer patients. Sequencing was performed with immunoSEQ multiplex PCR; in TCRdb, only in-frame clones are kept and a portion is missing. The table includes about 86,000 clones, 85% to 90% detected once. Sequencing was done on a sample of PBMCs. These receptors all come from a woman aged 45 to 65 with colorectal cancer.

In its sample, this clone was seen many times. The chain couples TRBV5-1 to TRBJ2-7; D remains unclear. Germline CDR1 and CDR2: SGHRS and YFSETQ. This CDR3 spans 13 amino acids. Trimming stripped 0 bases from V and 3 bases from J, with 7 bases between. In DNA, the CDR3 is TGCGCCAGCAGCTTGGCGGGCAGCTACGAGCAGTACGTC. Residues: CASSLAGSYEQYV.

The CDR3 here is CASSYRTGGFSCTYEQYV. In nucleotides, the CDR3 is TGCGCCAGCAGCTACCGGACAGGGGGTTTTTCTTGTACCTACGAGCAGTACGTC. The genes are TRBV5-1 and TRBJ2-7, with 10 bases fitting TRBD1. V lost 3 bases and J lost 2; bases outside the gene matches: 14. This CDR3 is built from 18 residues. Germline V CDR1 and CDR2: SGHRS, YFSETQ.

This rearrangement joins TRBV12-3 or TRBV12-4 to TRBJ1-2; D unclear. Trimming stripped 3 bases from V and 4 bases from J, with 9 bases between. The CDR3 covers 13 residues. CDR3 amino acids: CASSFEGSYGYTF. CDR3 in DNA: TGTGCCAGCAGTTTCGAGGGTAGCTATGGCTACACCTTC.

V gene TRBV12-3 or TRBV12-4 combines with J gene TRBJ2-7; D unclear. V gave up 5 bases and J gave up 6 bases, with 11 bases separating them. The CDR3 spans 12 residues. CDR3 nucleotides: TGTGCCAGCAGTACCTATAAGACCGAGCAGTACGTC. It codes for CASSTYKTEQYV.

The chain couples TRBV10-3 to TRBJ2-1; TRBD1 is a possible D gene (6 bases). Germline V CDR1 and CDR2: ENHRY, SYGVKD. The CDR3 has 13 residues. Trimming shortened V by 7 bases and J by 8 bases, and 15 bases separated the two germline ends. The CDR3 loop is CAITGEGVHEQFF. CDR3 sequence (DNA): TGTGCCATCACTGGAGAGGGGGTACATGAGCAGTTCTTC.

This clone was detected only a few times. V and J are TRBV5-1 and TRBJ2-5; perhaps D is TRBD1 or TRBD2 (5 bases each). Per the germline V gene, CDR1 is SGHRS and CDR2 is YFSETQ. V was cut by 5 bases and J by 3 bases, with 17 bases left in between. This CDR3 contains 15 residues. The CDR3 loop is CASREGPGVEETQYF. The CDR3 DNA follows: TGCGCCAGCAGAGAGGGGCCTGGGGTAGAAGAGACCCAGTACTTC.

The chain employs TRBV10-2 and TRBJ2-2; weak D call: TRBD2 (6 bases). The V gene lost 4 bases and the J gene lost 3 bases, with 15 bases spanning the gap. The CDR3 runs to 16 residues. CDR1 and CDR2 from the germline V gene are WSHSY and SAAADI. CDR3 bases: TGCGCCAGCAGTGTAGGGACTGCCATCGACACCGGGGAGCTGTTTTTT. It yields the protein CASSVGTAIDTGELFF.

This rearrangement joins TRBV5-3 to TRBJ1-2; weak D call: TRBD1 (5 bases). TRBV5-3 is recorded as an ORF, its role being uncertain. The CDR3 consists of 15 residues. Trimming cost V 3 bases and J 5 bases, with 17 bases left between them. CDR3: CARSSPTEHFYGYTF. The DNA for the CDR3 is TGTGCCAGAAGCTCCCCGACAGAACACTTTTATGGCTACACCTTC.

This chain joins TRBV15 and TRBJ2-3; 7 nucleotides agree with TRBD2. This CDR3 is 15 amino acids long. V gave up 6 bases and J gave up 0 bases; unmatched junction bases: 6. In germline, CDR1 is LNHNV, CDR2 YYDKDF (reference sequence). The CDR3 coding sequence is TGTGCCACCAGGTGGGGAGCGGGGAGCACAGATACGCAGTATTTT. This codes for CATRWGAGSTDTQYF.

This clone was seen only a few times. This chain joins TRBV12-3 or TRBV12-4 and TRBJ2-3; 8 bases are shared with TRBD1. The CDR3 sequence is 13 residues long. V was pared by 8 bases and J by 4 bases, with 5 bases of the junction left unmatched. CDR3 sequence reads: CASRRQGSDTQYF. CDR3 bases: TGTGCCAGCCGTAGACAGGGGTCAGATACGCAGTATTTT.

The chain joins TRBV5-1 to TRBJ2-1, with a weak D call TRBD1 (6 bases). V dropped 4 bases and J dropped 0 bases, with 11 bases sitting between them. CDR1 SGHRS and CDR2 YFSETQ come from the germline V gene. This CDR3 comprises 15 residues. As DNA, the CDR3 is TGCGCCAGCAGCCAAACAGGGCCCTCCTACAATGAGCAGTTCTTC. Translated, it gives CASSQTGPSYNEQFF.

The V call is TRBV5-1, the J call TRBJ1-2; possibly TRBD1 for D (5 bases). The ends were cut back, 4 bases at V and 6 bases at J, with 13 bases in the middle. Germline V gives CDR1 SGHRS, CDR2 YFSETQ. This CDR3 region has 13 residues. CDR3 bases: TGCGCCAGCAGCGGGGTCGGGGGGGATGGCTACACCTTC. It encodes CASSGVGGDGYTF.

This rearrangement joins TRBV19 to TRBJ2-5; 8 bases agree with TRBD1. CDR3 length: 14 amino acids. Germline loops: CDR1 LNHDA, CDR2 SQIVND (reference sequence). Trimming at V came to 5 bases and at J to 6 bases, leaving 8 bases not matched to a gene. In DNA, the CDR3 is TGTGCCAGTAGTTCTGACAGGGGTGTAAAGACCCAGTACTTC. Translating gives CASSSDRGVKTQYF.

V gene TRBV7-8 combines with J gene TRBJ1-2, with D possibly matching TRBD1 (6 bases). This CDR3 spans 16 amino acids. Germline V lookup: CDR1 SGHVS, CDR2 FQNEAQ. Trimming took off 2 bases at V and 2 bases at J, with 15 bases between the two ends. CDR3 sequence: CASSLRRQDINYGYTF. DNA of the CDR3: TGTGCCAGCAGCTTACGGAGACAGGATATAAACTATGGCTACACCTTC.

As to this clone: Other DNA sequences in this sample translate to the same CDR3. The rearrangement uses TRBV2 and TRBJ2-6; D not certain. Germline V CDR1 and CDR2: SNHLY, FYNNEI. This CDR3 is built from 14 residues. Trimming removed 4 bases at V and 0 bases at J, with 4 bases between. The CDR3 nucleotides read TGTGCCAGCAGTGTCAGCTCTGGGGCCAACGTCCTGACTTTC. Protein product: CASSVSSGANVLTF.

V is TRBV6-4 and J is TRBJ1-1; D possibly corresponds to TRBD1 (5 bases). The V gene lost 7 bases and the J gene lost 1 base, with 16 bases spanning the gap. CDR1 is MRHNA and CDR2 is SNTAGT in the germline V gene. The CDR3 length is 15 residues. The chain's CDR3 is CASKERGSPNTEAFF. DNA for the CDR3: TGTGCCAGCAAAGAGAGGGGCTCACCGAACACTGAAGCTTTCTTT.

The V call is TRBV28, the J call TRBJ1-2; 7 positions agree with TRBD1. The CDR3 totals 16 residues. CDR1 and CDR2 from the germline V gene are MDHEN and SYDVKM. V lost 5 bases and J lost 2; bases outside the gene matches: 11. CDR3 nucleotide sequence: TGTGCCAGCAGTGGTGACAGGGTATTTTTGAACTATGGCTACACCTTC. Translated: CASSGDRVFLNYGYTF.

The V call is TRBV4-3, the J call TRBJ2-6, with D possibly matching TRBD1 (5 bases). CDR3 size: 16 residues. Germline lookup yields CDR1 LGHNA and CDR2 YSLEER. Trimming left V 4 bases short and J 1 base short, with 11 bases between. CDR3 DNA: TGCGCCAGCAGCCTCGATCCAGGGTCTGGGGCCAACGTCCTGACTTTC. Protein sequence: CASSLDPGSGANVLTF.

This clone appeared once. The chain couples TRBV6-5 to TRBJ1-6; TRBD1 might be the D (5 bases). The CDR3 extends over 15 amino acids. V was trimmed by 7 bases and J by 9 bases, leaving 19 bases between them. Germline V lookup: CDR1 MNHEY, CDR2 SVGAGI. In DNA, the CDR3 is TGTGCCAGCACCCGAGACAGTGCTGGTGTTTCACCCCTCCACTTT. It translates to CASTRDSAGVSPLHF.

This chain joins TRBV19 and TRBJ2-2; a weak D match, TRBD1 (6 bases). The CDR3 is made up of 15 amino acids. V was pared by 3 bases and J by 4 bases, with 12 bases between. CDR1 is LNHDA, CDR2 SQIVND, per germline (reference sequence). In nucleotides, the CDR3 is TGTGCCAGTAGTATCGGCGGCAGGGGCACCGGGGAGCTGTTTTTT. It specifies CASSIGGRGTGELFF.

This clone was seen just once. The chain joins TRBV7-2 to TRBJ2-1; D call uncertain. This CDR3 region has 15 residues. Germline V gene sequence: CDR1 SGHTA, CDR2 FQGNSA. Trimming cost V 1 base and J 7 bases, with 14 bases left between them. The CDR3 loop is CASSLEWRKENEQFF. The CDR3 nucleotides are TGTGCCAGCAGCTTAGAATGGCGAAAAGAAAATGAGCAGTTCTTC.

This rearrangement joins TRBV7-8 to TRBJ1-5; no clear D gene. The CDR3 is 16 residues long. Germline CDR1 reads SGHVS; CDR2 reads FQNEAQ. V gave up 5 bases and J gave up 0 bases, with 14 bases separating them. The CDR3 bases are TGTGCCAGCAGCCCACGTAGGGATCTTAGCAATCAGCCCCAGCATTTT. Its translation is CASSPRRDLSNQPQHF.

This chain links TRBV30 with TRBJ1-2; TRBD1 matches at 11 bases. After removal of 0 bases from V and 2 bases from J, the junction contained 5 bases not matched to a gene. This CDR3 comprises 16 residues. From germline, CDR1 is GTSNPN and CDR2 SVGIG (reference sequence). The CDR3 here is CAWSVVRTGGNYGYTF. The CDR3 nucleotides read TGTGCCTGGAGTGTAGTCCGGACAGGGGGCAACTATGGCTACACCTTC.